These 10 T cell receptor beta chains were sequenced from one sample in a study of T cell changes during pregnancy in multiple sclerosis. Some clones are missing from TCRdb's copy, which holds only in-frame ones; the method was immunoSEQ multiplex PCR. The sample yields some 90,000 clones, roughly 89% seen once. The source was peripheral blood, collected after pregnancy. Every receptor here comes from a female donor in good health, enrolled as a control in a pregnancy study.

The table lists this clone with a count of one. The CDR3 loop reads CASSQAGGSTDTQYF. CDR3 bases: TGTGCCAGCAGCCAAGCTGGGGGCTCCACAGATACGCAGTATTTT. The chain is built from TRBV4-2 and TRBJ2-3; tentative D call: TRBD1 (6 bases). The V and J ends lost 1 base and 2 bases respectively, with 10 bases between them. Germline assignment: CDR1 LGHNA and CDR2 YNFKEQ. The CDR3 sequence is 15 residues long.

The chain couples TRBV28 to TRBJ2-1, with a tentative D call TRBD2 (6 bases). Germline CDR1 MDHEN, CDR2 SYDVKM. V was clipped by 6 bases and J by 3 bases, with 15 bases between them. The CDR3 extends over 15 amino acids. Here the CDR3 DNA reads TGTGCCAGCAGGTCGGGCGGGGAAGGCTACAATGAGCAGTTCTTC. The encoded protein is CASRSGGEGYNEQFF.

This sequence joins TRBV9 and TRBJ2-1; D may be TRBD1 (7 bases). CDR3 length equals 15 residues. The germline V and J ends were trimmed by 0 bases and 6 bases, with 13 bases remaining between them. CDR1 and CDR2 from the germline V gene are SGDLS and YYNGEE. CDR3 loop: CASSVDPGGGNEQFF. In DNA, the CDR3 is TGTGCCAGCAGCGTAGATCCAGGGGGAGGCAATGAGCAGTTCTTC.

The V call is TRBV7-2, the J call TRBJ2-6, with D perhaps TRBD2 (6 bases). The CDR3 has 15 amino acids. The germline gives CDR1 SGHTA, CDR2 FQGNSA. V lost 1 base to trimming and J lost 2 bases, with 6 bases between them. CDR3 sequence: CASSLGGAGANVLTF. The CDR3 DNA is TGTGCCAGCAGCTTAGGGGGGGCTGGGGCCAACGTCCTGACTTTC.

The chain employs TRBV18 and TRBJ2-7, with 9 bases matching TRBD1. V was pared by 4 bases and J by 6 bases, with 7 bases of the junction left unmatched. Germline CDR1 is KGHSH and CDR2 is LQKENI. The CDR3 covers 14 residues. The CDR3 region has the DNA TGTGCCAGCTCACGAGACAGGGGGGGGTCCGAGCAGTACTTC. This gives the protein CASSRDRGGSEQYF.

This clone was observed a few times. This sequence joins TRBV19 and TRBJ1-6; the match to TRBD1 covers 8 bases. The J segment lost 7 bases and the V segment lost 3 bases, leaving 5 bases of the junction unmatched. The germline gives CDR1 LNHDA, CDR2 SQIVND (reference sequence). CDR3 length: 15 amino acids. The CDR3 sequence: CASSMGNRGNSPLHF. CDR3 nucleotide sequence: TGTGCCAGTAGTATGGGTAACAGGGGGAATTCACCCCTCCACTTT.

V and J are TRBV27 and TRBJ1-1, with D uncertain. Germline values: CDR1 MNHEY, CDR2 SMNVEV (reference sequence). This CDR3 is built from 13 residues. V was pared by 6 bases and J by 6 bases, with 14 bases between. CDR3 nucleotide sequence: TGTGCCAGCAGCTATAATGGTCTATCTGAAGCTTTCTTT. It yields the protein CASSYNGLSEAFF.

The chain combines TRBV19 with TRBJ2-1; a possible D gene is TRBD2 (6 bases). Looked up from germline, CDR1 is LNHDA and CDR2 is SQIVND (reference sequence). Trimming cost V 0 bases and J 9 bases, with 9 bases left between them. The CDR3 totals 13 residues. CDR3 amino acids: CASSIEGGGEQFF. The CDR3 DNA sequence: TGTGCCAGTAGTATAGAGGGGGGAGGTGAGCAGTTCTTC.

The chain uses TRBV11-2 and TRBJ2-4; 8 bases fit TRBD1. The CDR3 runs to 13 residues. V trimming: 0 bases; J trimming: 15 bases; junction bases outside the gene matches: 7. CDR1 SGHAT and CDR2 FQNNGV come from the germline V gene. This CDR3 is CASSLDGTGTGYF. Here the CDR3 DNA reads TGTGCCAGCAGCTTAGACGGCACCGGGACAGGGTACTTC.

The V and J genes are TRBV29-1 and TRBJ2-5; TRBD1 matches 7 bases. CDR3 length: 13 amino acids. Germline loops: CDR1 SQVTM, CDR2 ANQGSEA. After removal of 7 bases from V and 5 bases from J, the junction contained 10 bases not matched to a gene. CDR3 DNA: TGCAGCGCCCAAACAGGGGCAGGGGAGACCCAGTACTTC. Its translation is CSAQTGAGETQYF.